This T cell receptor beta chain was observed in a study of blood T cell repertoires in COVID-19. For the study at large: The origin of the acute and convalescent COVID-19 samples was the United States, Italy and Spain. The analysed material was cDNA or gDNA that came from T cells, B-cell-depleted T cells, or PBMCs.

This table comes from immunoSEQ multiplex PCR, and its TCRdb copy is limited to in-frame clones, with some not included. The top ten clones hold around 2.9% of a sample with around 300,000 clones, roughly 89% of them seen once. There are 16 residues in the CDR3. The V and J ends lost 5 bases and 7 bases respectively, with 18 bases between them. Germline V lookup: CDR1 LGHNA, CDR2 YNFKEQ. This chain connects TRBV4-2 to TRBJ1-6, with D possibly matching TRBD1 (6 bases). The receptor comes from a woman under 40 with active or convalescent COVID-19. Sequenced sample: peripheral blood. The CDR3 region has the DNA TGTGCCAGCAGCTCCCGGGCAGAGGGGGGGAATTCACCCCTCCACTTT. It is translated as CASSSRAEGGNSPLHF.